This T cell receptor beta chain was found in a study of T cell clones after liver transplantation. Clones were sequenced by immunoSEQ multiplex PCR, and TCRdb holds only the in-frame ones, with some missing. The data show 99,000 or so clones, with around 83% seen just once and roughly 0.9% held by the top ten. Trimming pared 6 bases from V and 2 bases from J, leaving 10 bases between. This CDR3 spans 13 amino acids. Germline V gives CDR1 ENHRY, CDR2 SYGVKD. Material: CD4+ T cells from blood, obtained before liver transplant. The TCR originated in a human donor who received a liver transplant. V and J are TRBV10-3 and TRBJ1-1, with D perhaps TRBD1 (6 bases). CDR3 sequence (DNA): TGTGCCATCAGCGGACAGATTAACACTGAAGCTTTCTTT. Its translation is CAISGQINTEAFF.